This entry is about one TCR beta chain. The data stem from a study of blood T cell repertoires in COVID-19. Study as a whole: Nucleic acid was either cDNA or gDNA, and it came from T cells, B-cell-depleted T cells, or PBMCs.

The CDR3 spans 15 residues. With 6 bases removed from V and 1 base from J, the gap between germline ends came to 15 bases. Germline CDR1 is MDHEN and CDR2 is SYDVKM. Using immunoSEQ multiplex PCR, the repertoire was profiled, and TCRdb retains in-frame clones only, with some absent. The data contain 300,000 to 450,000 clones, 70% to 90% of them singletons. This clonotype originated in a man aged 40-49 years in a cohort exposed to, infected with or recovered from COVID-19 (not recorded which). Sequenced input: PBMCs or T cells enriched from blood (not recorded which). The J gene is TRBJ2-5, the V gene TRBV28; the D gene is possibly TRBD2 (6 bases). CDR3 protein: CASSRPPGLQETQYF. CDR3 DNA: TGTGCCAGCAGCCGTCCTCCGGGACTCCAAGAGACCCAGTACTTC.